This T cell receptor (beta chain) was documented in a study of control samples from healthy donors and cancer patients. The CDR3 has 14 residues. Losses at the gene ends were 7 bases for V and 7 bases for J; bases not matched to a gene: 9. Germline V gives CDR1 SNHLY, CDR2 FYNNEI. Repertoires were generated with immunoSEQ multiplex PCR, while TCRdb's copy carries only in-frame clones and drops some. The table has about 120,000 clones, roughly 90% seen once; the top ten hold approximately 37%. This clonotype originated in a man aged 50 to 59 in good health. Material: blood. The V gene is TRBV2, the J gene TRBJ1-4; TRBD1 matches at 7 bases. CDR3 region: CASTEGARGEKLFF. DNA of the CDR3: TGTGCCAGCACTGAGGGGGCGCGGGGTGAAAAACTGTTTTTT. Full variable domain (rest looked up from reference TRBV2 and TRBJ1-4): EPEVTQTPSHQVTQMGQEVILRCVPISNHLYFYWYRQILGQKVEFLVSFYNNEISEKSEIFDDQFSVERPDGSNFTLKIRSTKLEDSAMYFCASTEGARGEKLFFGSGTQLSVL.